Listed here is a single T cell receptor (beta chain). Its target is not known. CDR1 is SGHDT, CDR2 YYEEEE, per germline. This CDR3 contains 12 residues. Trimming took 7 bases from V and 6 from J; bases not matched to a gene: 6. Each TCR beta cDNA library carried unique molecular identifiers. Each CDR3 protein is one row after TCRdb ran MiXCR on the PCR reads. The data contain 150,000 to 200,000 distinct CDR3 sequences, 35% to 40% of them singletons. These data originate in a study of post-analysis software for immune sequencing data. Overall study: There were relapsing-remitting, secondary progressive and progressive-relapsing multiple sclerosis among the disease courses included.

Study-wide results and limits: Four or five TRBV segments (TRBV5-6, TRBV5-1 and TRBV20-1 among them) occurred more frequently in patients than in controls.

The input for sequencing was blood, taken after autologous hematopoietic stem cell transplantation. This chain links TRBV5-6 with TRBJ2-7; TRBD1 agrees at 8 bases. The source is a girl between 5 and 17 years old with multiple sclerosis. CDR3 bases: TGTGCCAGCGGCTGGACAGGGACCGAGCAGTACTTC. Translation gives CASGWTGTEQYF.